The 25 T cell receptor beta chains listed next were all sequenced from one sample in a study of blood T cell repertoires in COVID-19. TCRdb's table, derived via immunoSEQ multiplex PCR, lists solely in-frame clones and lacks some. The sample shows 52,000 or so clones, about 75% of them seen only once. Material: peripheral blood. The receptors were gathered from a man in his forties or fifties with active or convalescent COVID-19.

This clone was counted only a few times. The V and J genes are TRBV21-1 and TRBJ1-1; TRBD1, the table's D call, was not compared with the DNA. TRBV21-1 is a recognized pseudogene. The CDR3 runs to 16 residues. CDR3 DNA sequence: TGTGCCAGCAGCACAAAATTGGCCAGGGCTTGGACTGAAGCTTTCTTT. This encodes CASSTKLARAWTEAFF.

This chain connects TRBV6-5 to TRBJ1-6; 8 bases line up with TRBD1. This CDR3 has 16 residues. From germline, CDR1 is MNHEY and CDR2 SVGAGI. V trimming: 2 bases; J trimming: 8 bases; junction bases outside the gene matches: 8. The CDR3 nucleotides are TGTGCCAGCAGTTACCGAGACGGGACAGGTTATTCACCCCTCCACTTT. As protein: CASSYRDGTGYSPLHF.

This clone was counted only a few times. The chain recombines TRBV19 with TRBJ1-2; 7 bases align to TRBD1. The length of the CDR3 is 15 residues. The germline V gene has CDR1 LNHDA and CDR2 SQIVND (reference sequence). DNA for the CDR3: TGTGTGGGACAGCCGCCCATCCACATTAACTATGGCTACACCTTC. Residues: CVGQPPIHINYGYTF. Full variable domain (outside the CDR3, taken from reference TRBV19 and TRBJ1-2): DGGITQSPKYLFRKEGQNVTLSCEQNLNHDAMYWYRQDPGQGLRLIYYSQIVNDFQKGDIAEGYSVSREKKESFPLTVTSAQKNPTAFYLCVGQPPIHINYGYTFGSGTRLTVV.

This clone appeared a few times. Germline and junction disagree at one end, which may indicate a read error. The chain carries TRBV7-7 and TRBJ2-2; 7 bases match TRBD1. The CDR3 is made up of 15 amino acids. Germline CDR1 and CDR2: SSHAT and FNYEAQ (reference sequence). The CDR3 DNA reads TGTGCTAGCAGCTCCGGGACAGCATACACCGGGGAGCTGTTTTTT. It translates to CASSSGTAYTGELFF. Based on the CDR3 plus reference TRBV7-7 and TRBJ2-2, the full variable domain is GAGVSQSPRYKVTKRGQDVTLRCDPISSHATLYWYQQALGQGPEFLTYFNYEAQPDKSGLPSDRFSAERPEGSISTLTIQRTEQRDSAMYRCASSSGTAYTGELFFGEGSRLTVL.

This chain connects TRBV5-1 to TRBJ1-2, with 7 bases matching TRBD1. The CDR3 sequence is 13 residues long. V lost 4 bases, J lost 8 bases, and 8 bases stayed unmatched. Per germline, CDR1 SGHRS and CDR2 YFSETQ. The CDR3 region has the DNA TGCGCCAGCAGCGAAGGGACAGTGGGAGGCTACACCTTC. Its translation is CASSEGTVGGYTF.

The chain combines TRBV11-2 with TRBJ2-1; perhaps TRBD2 as D (6 bases). The germline V gene encodes CDR1 SGHAT and CDR2 FQNNGV. V shed 8 bases and J shed 6 bases, with 20 bases lying between them. The CDR3 consists of 15 residues. This chain's CDR3 is CASYHTREKSNEQFF. Here the CDR3 DNA reads TGTGCCAGCTACCATACTCGGGAGAAAAGCAATGAGCAGTTCTTC.

The chain is built from TRBV14 and TRBJ2-3, with 9 bases that match TRBD2. Trimming cost V 0 bases and J 3 bases; bases outside gene matches: 1. The CDR3 runs 15 residues. Germline CDR1 and CDR2: SGHDN and FVKESK. As DNA, the CDR3 is TGTGCCAGCAGCCAAGATCTAGCGGGGACAGATACGCAGTATTTT. It is translated as CASSQDLAGTDTQYF.

V is TRBV10-3 and J is TRBJ2-7; TRBD2 matches 7 bases. The CDR3 has 14 amino acids. V trimming: 5 bases; J trimming: 2 bases; junction bases outside the gene matches: 6. The germline V gene encodes CDR1 ENHRY and CDR2 SYGVKD. The CDR3 coding sequence is TGTGCCATCAGTACTAGCGTCGAGGCCTACGAGCAGTACTTC. Residues: CAISTSVEAYEQYF.

This clone was seen just once. V gene TRBV5-4 combines with J gene TRBJ2-3, with TRBD2 as a possible D gene (6 bases). V was clipped by 0 bases and J by 6 bases, with 14 bases between them. The CDR3 has 15 residues. Germline-derived CDR1 and CDR2 are SGHNT and YYREEE (reference sequence). The CDR3 DNA is TGTGCCAGCAGCTTGGCGAATCGGGGGTCGGATACGCAGTATTTT. This codes for CASSLANRGSDTQYF. The full variable domain, its missing parts supplied by reference TRBV5-4 and TRBJ2-3, is ETGVTQSPTHLIKTRGQQVTLRCSSQSGHNTVSWYQQALGQGPQFIFQYYREEENGRGNFPPRFSGLQFPNYSSELNVNALELDDSALYLCASSLANRGSDTQYFGPGTRLTVL.

The chain's CDR3 is CSVGRADTGELFF. CDR3 DNA: TGCAGCGTTGGGCGGGCAGACACCGGGGAGCTGTTTTTT. The genes are TRBV29-1 and TRBJ2-2; possibly TRBD2 for D (5 bases). CDR1 SQVTM and CDR2 ANQGSEA come from the germline V gene. Trimming removed 4 bases at V and 3 bases at J, with 9 bases between. This CDR3 region has 13 residues.

The J gene is TRBJ1-5, the V gene TRBV4-1, with D possibly TRBD1 on 6 matching bases. Germline lookup yields CDR1 MGHRA and CDR2 YSYEKL. The CDR3 spans 14 residues. V lost 4 bases to trimming and J lost 7 bases, with 14 bases between them. The CDR3 reads CASSPSGGGQPQHF. CDR3 nucleotides: TGCGCCAGCAGCCCCTCGGGGGGCGGCCAGCCCCAGCATTTT.

The genes are TRBV9 and TRBJ2-7; TRBD2 might be the D (6 bases). Trimming took 1 base from V and 7 from J, leaving 15 bases between them. The germline V gene has CDR1 SGDLS and CDR2 YYNGEE. The CDR3 totals 14 residues. CDR3 residues: CASSVSGFSREQYF. CDR3 DNA sequence: TGTGCCAGCAGCGTAAGCGGGTTCTCTAGAGAGCAGTACTTC.

Only one count was recorded for this clone. The genes are TRBV7-6 and TRBJ2-2; TRBD2 agrees at 10 bases. CDR3 length: 17 amino acids. Germline V CDR1 and CDR2: SGHVS, FNYEAQ. V shed 2 bases, J shed 4 bases, and the junction held 7 bases outside the gene matches. The CDR3 loop reads CASSLRSGGASTGELFF. The CDR3, as DNA: TGTGCCAGCAGCTTAAGGAGCGGGGGGGCTAGCACCGGGGAGCTGTTTTTT.

The gene calls are TRBV27 and TRBJ2-2; D ambiguous. The germline CDR1 and CDR2 sequences are MNHEY and SMNVEV (reference sequence). The CDR3 sequence is 13 residues long. Trimming pared 0 bases from V and 7 bases from J, leaving 6 bases between. CDR3 protein: CASSLSVYGELFF. The CDR3 DNA follows: TGTGCCAGCAGTTTATCCGTGTACGGGGAGCTGTTTTTT.

The chain links TRBV15 to TRBJ1-6; TRBD1 matches at 7 bases. The CDR3 totals 18 residues. The germline V gene has CDR1 LNHNV and CDR2 YYDKDF (reference sequence). The V segment lost 3 bases and the J segment 7 bases; nucleotides outside the gene matches: 15. The CDR3 nucleotides are TGTGCCACCAGCAGGACTCTCCGGAGGGGACAGAGAAATTCACCCCTCCACTTT. Translated, it gives CATSRTLRRGQRNSPLHF.

The chain is built from TRBV5-8 and TRBJ1-2, with TRBD1 identical over 10 bases. The germline V gene has CDR1 SGHTS and CDR2 YDEGEE. The CDR3 consists of 15 residues. V lost 1 base and J lost 3; bases outside the gene matches: 3. The CDR3 bases are TGTGCCAGCAGCTTGTGGGACAGGGGTGACTATGGCTACACCTTC. Protein sequence: CASSLWDRGDYGYTF.

The chain combines TRBV30 with TRBJ1-2, with D possibly matching TRBD1 (5 bases). In germline, CDR1 is GTSNPN, CDR2 SVGIG (reference sequence). Trimming left V 2 bases short and J 3 bases short, with 7 bases between. The CDR3 has 12 residues. The CDR3 loop reads CAWSLGDYGYTF. The CDR3 DNA reads TGTGCCTGGAGTCTAGGGGACTATGGCTACACCTTC.

The V and J genes are TRBV15 and TRBJ1-4, with 9 nucleotides matching TRBD1. In germline, CDR1 is LNHNV, CDR2 YYDKDF (reference sequence). This CDR3 is built from 20 residues. The V and J ends lost 0 bases and 3 bases, in that order; junction bases with no gene match: 14. The CDR3 bases are TGTGCCACCAGCAGAGATTCTCCCGGACAGGGGTTGGCGGCTAATGAAAAACTGTTTTTT. Encoded protein: CATSRDSPGQGLAANEKLFF.

This sequence joins TRBV19 and TRBJ2-3; TRBD1 is a possible D gene (6 bases). CDR1 LNHDA and CDR2 SQIVND come from the germline V gene (reference sequence). Trimming pared 7 bases from V and 1 base from J, leaving 12 bases between. This CDR3 is 14 amino acids long. The CDR3 is CASNSGVGTDTQYF. In DNA form, the CDR3 reads TGTGCCAGTAATTCAGGGGTGGGCACAGATACGCAGTATTTT.

The rearrangement uses TRBV5-1 and TRBJ2-6; TRBD1 matches at 7 bases. The CDR3 loop spans 13 amino acids. CDR1 and CDR2 from the germline V gene are SGHRS and YFSETQ. The V segment lost 3 bases and the J segment 15 bases; nucleotides outside the gene matches: 9. The CDR3 loop reads CASSWADRADLTF. In DNA, the CDR3 is TGCGCCAGCAGCTGGGCCGACAGGGCGGACCTGACTTTC.

This clone was seen only once. CDR3 amino acids: CASSGERTDTQYF. The CDR3 DNA follows: TGTGCCAGCAGCGGAGAGCGCACAGATACGCAGTATTTT. The rearrangement joins TRBV9 to TRBJ2-3; the D is unclear. The CDR3 is 13 residues long. CDR1 SGDLS and CDR2 YYNGEE come from the germline V gene. V was shortened by 3 bases and J by 1 base, with 6 bases between the two germline ends.

The chain uses TRBV3-1 (or the pseudogene TRBV3-2) and TRBJ1-4, with TRBD1 as a possible D gene (6 bases). Trimming stripped 1 base from V and 5 bases from J, with 17 bases between. CDR1 is LGHDT, CDR2 YNNKEL, per germline (reference sequence). The CDR3 has 17 amino acids. This chain's CDR3 is CASSQVNREGINEKLFF. DNA for the CDR3: TGTGCCAGCAGCCAAGTAAACAGGGAGGGTATAAATGAAAAACTGTTTTTT.

The genes are TRBV9 and TRBJ2-2, with 9 bases that match TRBD1. Germline-derived CDR1 and CDR2 are SGDLS and YYNGEE. The CDR3 is 15 residues long. The V and J ends lost 4 bases and 6 bases, in that order; junction bases with no gene match: 7. For the CDR3, the DNA is TGTGCCAGCAGCCCTAGGACAGGGGCGGCCGGGGAGCTGTTTTTT. Its protein product is CASSPRTGAAGELFF.

This rearrangement joins TRBV5-1 to TRBJ2-2; no reliable D call. Germline lookup yields CDR1 SGHRS and CDR2 YFSETQ. The CDR3 runs to 15 residues. The germline V and J ends were trimmed by 4 bases and 6 bases, with 16 bases remaining between them. The CDR3 protein is CASSPTAANAGELFF. CDR3 nucleotide sequence: TGCGCCAGCAGCCCAACAGCCGCAAACGCCGGGGAGCTGTTTTTT.

The V call is TRBV2, the J call TRBJ2-3; 7 bases map to TRBD2. Germline V gene lookup returns CDR1 SNHLY and CDR2 FYNNEI. The CDR3 totals 14 residues. V was pared by 2 bases and J by 2 bases, with 1 base of the junction left unmatched. The CDR3 DNA is TGTGCCAGCAGTGAACTAGCGGTCACAGATACGCAGTATTTT. This translates into CASSELAVTDTQYF.